One sample yielded the 32 T cell receptor beta chains listed below, sequenced in a study of Graves' ophthalmopathy and Graves' hyperthyroidism. Amplified material comprised TCR beta CDR3 regions derived from RNA transcripts. The first-round RT-PCR employed HTBI primers together with the Qiagen OneStep RT-PCR kit. A multiplex PCR was then performed as the second round. TCRdb called the multiplex PCR reads again in MiXCR, with one record for every CDR3 protein. Here the sample spans some 750,000 distinct CDR3 sequences, roughly 40% being singletons. Specimen: peripheral blood. Every receptor here comes from an adult man with Graves' ophthalmopathy.

This sequence joins TRBV10-3 and TRBJ1-2; D is possibly TRBD1 (6 bases). This CDR3 region has 12 residues. Trimming stripped 10 bases from V and 7 bases from J, with 16 bases between. Germline V gene lookup returns CDR1 ENHRY and CDR2 SYGVKD. The CDR3 spells CASTNTRGGYTF. The CDR3 DNA reads TGTGCCAGCACCAACACCAGGGGTGGCTACACCTTC.

This chain links TRBV24-1 with TRBJ1-5, with 8 nucleotides matching TRBD1. V lost 11 bases, J lost 3 bases, and 17 bases stayed unmatched. Germline CDR1 reads KGHDR; CDR2 reads SFDVKD. The CDR3 is 17 amino acids. Here the CDR3 reads CASRDDRGFRNNQPQHF. CDR3 sequence (DNA): TGTGCCAGCAGGGACGACAGGGGATTTCGCAACAATCAGCCCCAGCATTTT.

The table lists this clonotype with a few counts. The genes are TRBV6-5 and TRBJ1-2, with D hard to call. V lost 6 bases and J lost 4, with 12 bases in between. The V gene's germline CDR1 is MNHEY and CDR2 SVGAGI. The length of the CDR3 is 13 residues. CDR3 DNA: TGTGCCAGCAGCAGAGGGAGGCCCTATGGCTACACCTTC. It codes for CASSRGRPYGYTF.

This clonotype was recorded many times. The chain recombines TRBV7-8 with TRBJ2-7, with D uncertain. The germline V gene encodes CDR1 SGHVS and CDR2 FQNEAQ. There are 16 residues in the CDR3. V dropped 5 bases and J dropped 2 bases, with 19 bases sitting between them. In DNA, the CDR3 is TGTGCCAGCAGCCCTAACCCGGCAGACCTAACCTACGAGCAGTACTTC. Translation gives CASSPNPADLTYEQYF.

This clonotype was seen ten or more times. The chain has TRBV2 and TRBJ2-7; D possibly uses TRBD1 or TRBD2 (5 bases each). The germline V gene encodes CDR1 SNHLY and CDR2 FYNNEI. The V end was cut by 5 bases, the J end by 7 bases, with 12 bases between. CDR3 length equals 12 residues. The CDR3 bases are TGTGCCAGCAGTTCCGGGACGGGAGAGCAGTACTTC. This codes for CASSSGTGEQYF.

The chain has TRBV6-1 and TRBJ2-3; 7 nucleotides agree with TRBD1. Trimming at V came to 6 bases and at J to 3 bases, leaving 9 bases not matched to a gene. Per germline, CDR1 MNHNS and CDR2 SASEGT. The CDR3 extends over 15 amino acids. The chain's CDR3 is CASSWGQSGTDTQYF. Written as DNA, the CDR3 is TGTGCCAGCAGCTGGGGACAGTCAGGAACAGATACGCAGTATTTT.

This chain connects TRBV10-3 to TRBJ1-5; tentatively, D is TRBD1 (5 bases). With 5 bases removed from V and 6 bases from J, the gap between germline ends came to 11 bases. Germline CDR1 ENHRY, CDR2 SYGVKD. The CDR3 runs 13 residues. The CDR3 here is CAISRQLGQPQHF. The CDR3 DNA is TGTGCCATCAGTCGACAGTTAGGTCAGCCCCAGCATTTT.

The chain uses TRBV12-5 and TRBJ1-5, with TRBD1 as a possible D gene (5 bases). Trimming shortened V by 2 bases and J by 0 bases, and 8 bases separated the two germline ends. CDR1 and CDR2 (germline): LGHNT, FRNRAP. CDR3 size: 15 residues. CDR3 in DNA: TGTGCTAGTGGTTTGCTGACAGTTAGCAATCAGCCCCAGCATTTT. Translating it yields CASGLLTVSNQPQHF.

J is TRBJ2-7 and V is TRBV29-1; D remains unclear. This CDR3 has 12 residues. Trimming left V 8 bases short and J 2 bases short, with 13 bases between. Germline loops: CDR1 SQVTM, CDR2 ANQGSEA. The CDR3 sequence: CSLAFPTYEQYF. CDR3 in DNA: TGCAGCTTAGCTTTTCCGACCTACGAGCAGTACTTC.

The V and J genes are TRBV14 and TRBJ1-2; no reliable D call. The V end was cut by 4 bases, the J end by 6 bases, with 12 bases between. The CDR3 extends over 13 amino acids. Germline lookup yields CDR1 SGHDN and CDR2 FVKESK. The CDR3 DNA sequence: TGTGCCAGCAGCCGAGATTACTACAATGGCTACACCTTC. Encoded protein: CASSRDYYNGYTF.

This chain connects TRBV25-1 to TRBJ1-2; TRBD1 matches at 8 bases. Trimming removed 6 bases from V and 3 bases from J; junction bases left unmatched: 6. The CDR3 runs 14 residues. The germline V gene encodes CDR1 MGHDK and CDR2 SYGVNS. CDR3 sequence (DNA): TGTGCCAGCAGGCTGACAGGGGAGGACTATGGCTACACCTTC. Residues: CASRLTGEDYGYTF.

The chain recombines TRBV29-1 with TRBJ1-1; D remains ambiguous. The germline gives CDR1 SQVTM, CDR2 ANQGSEA. V was pared by 8 bases and J by 1 base, with 8 bases between. The CDR3 has 11 residues. The CDR3, as DNA: TGCAGCTTATCCGGGAACACTGAAGCTTTCTTT. It translates to CSLSGNTEAFF.

This clonotype has ten or more counts. This rearrangement joins TRBV7-9 to TRBJ1-1, with 9 bases identical to TRBD1. Trimming took 5 bases from V and 1 from J; bases not matched to a gene: 2. This CDR3 region has 14 residues. CDR1 and CDR2 (germline): SEHNR, FQNEAQ (reference sequence). The CDR3 DNA reads TGTGCCAGCAGCCCGGACAGGGGGAACACTGAAGCTTTCTTT. Translation gives CASSPDRGNTEAFF.

This clonotype was seen at least ten times. The rearrangement joins TRBV7-8 to TRBJ1-4; no clear D gene. Germline values: CDR1 SGHVS, CDR2 FQNEAQ. Trimming shortened V by 5 bases and J by 0 bases, and 7 bases separated the two germline ends. The CDR3 extends over 14 amino acids. The chain's CDR3 is CASSLYATNEKLFF. DNA of the CDR3: TGTGCCAGCAGCCTCTATGCAACTAATGAAAAACTGTTTTTT.

The chain couples TRBV24-1 to TRBJ1-5; 7 nucleotides agree with TRBD1. V lost 12 bases, J lost 9 bases, and 19 bases stayed unmatched. This CDR3 is built from 15 residues. CDR1 is KGHDR, CDR2 SFDVKD, per germline. The CDR3 loop reads CAAHADRITSVPQHF. CDR3 coding DNA: TGTGCCGCCCACGCGGACAGGATTACGAGCGTGCCCCAGCATTTT.

With regard to this clonotype: A much larger clone is a single base away; this may be a read error. In this CDR3 the conserved last residue, phenylalanine or tryptophan, is missing, so a read error is likely. CDR3 sequence reads: CATSRDRGTGSSEQYL. CDR3 sequence (DNA): TGTGCCACCAGCAGAGATCGGGGGACAGGGTCTAGCGAGCAGTACCTC. The chain employs TRBV15 and TRBJ2-7; 9 nucleotides align to TRBD1. Germline lookup yields CDR1 LNHNV and CDR2 YYDKDF (reference sequence). The CDR3 extends over 16 amino acids. After removal of 0 bases from V and 6 bases from J, the junction contained 9 bases not matched to a gene.

The J gene is TRBJ1-2, the V gene TRBV2, with D maybe TRBD1 (5 bases). The CDR3 consists of 16 residues. Germline CDR1 SNHLY, CDR2 FYNNEI. Trimming cost V 6 bases and J 6 bases, with 23 bases left between them. The CDR3 nucleotides read TGTGCCAGCAGCTTAGCTGACCCCGCAGGGAGGGATGGCTACACCTTC. Translated: CASSLADPAGRDGYTF.

The chain combines TRBV7-9 with TRBJ2-7; D not certain. The germline gives CDR1 SEHNR, CDR2 FQNEAQ (reference sequence). The CDR3 length is 12 residues. V gave up 8 bases and J gave up 3 bases, with 11 bases separating them. The CDR3 spells CASEDRVYEQYF. CDR3 coding DNA: TGTGCCAGCGAAGACCGGGTCTACGAGCAGTACTTC. Filled out from reference TRBV7-9 and TRBJ2-7, the complete variable domain reads DTGVSQNPRHKITKRGQNVTFRCDPISEHNRLYWYRQTLGQGPEFLTYFQNEAQLEKSRLLSDRFSAERPKGSFSTLEIQRTEQGDSAMYLCASEDRVYEQYFGPGTRLTVT.

This clonotype came up a few times. The chain links TRBV5-6 to TRBJ1-2; D unresolved. Germline V gives CDR1 SGHDT, CDR2 YYEEEE. Trimming pared 7 bases from V and 6 bases from J, leaving 16 bases between. This CDR3 is 13 amino acids long. CDR3 in amino acids: CASRWQAANGYTF. CDR3 DNA: TGTGCCAGCCGGTGGCAGGCAGCTAATGGCTACACCTTC. Full variable domain (rest looked up from reference TRBV5-6 and TRBJ1-2): DAGVTQSPTHLIKTRGQQVTLRCSPKSGHDTVSWYQQALGQGPQFIFQYYEEEERQRGNFPDRFSGHQFPNYSSELNVNALLLGDSALYLCASRWQAANGYTFGSGTRLTVV.

This chain connects TRBV7-9 to TRBJ1-6; the D gene is possibly TRBD1 (6 bases). CDR3 length: 16 residues. CDR1 is SEHNR and CDR2 is FQNEAQ in the germline V gene (reference sequence). The V end was cut by 5 bases, the J end by 4 bases, with 15 bases between. CDR3 sequence: CASSPRLGGYNSPLHF. CDR3 DNA: TGTGCCAGCAGCCCCCGACTAGGGGGATATAATTCACCCCTCCACTTT.

The chain combines TRBV6-6 with TRBJ1-1; weak D call: TRBD1 (5 bases). The V gene's germline CDR1 is MNHNY and CDR2 SVGAGI (reference sequence). CDR3 length: 14 amino acids. Trimming left V 5 bases short and J 5 bases short, with 15 bases between. CDR3 coding DNA: TGTGCCAGCAGTGAAAGGCAGGGAGGGACTGAAGCTTTCTTT. Translated, it gives CASSERQGGTEAFF.

The chain couples TRBV10-3 to TRBJ1-4; D unclear. V was pared by 6 bases and J by 0 bases, with 5 bases between. The CDR3 consists of 13 residues. Germline CDR1 reads ENHRY; CDR2 reads SYGVKD. This CDR3 is CAIRTATNEKLFF. CDR3 DNA: TGTGCCATCAGGACGGCAACTAATGAAAAACTGTTTTTT.

The rearrangement uses TRBV2 and TRBJ1-5; a possible D gene is TRBD1 (5 bases). The V and J ends lost 4 bases and 5 bases respectively, with 21 bases between them. The CDR3 has 17 amino acids. The germline V gene has CDR1 SNHLY and CDR2 FYNNEI. This CDR3 is CASSATGQEARDQPQHF. The CDR3 region has the DNA TGTGCCAGCAGTGCCACCGGTCAGGAGGCCAGGGATCAGCCCCAGCATTTT.

The rearrangement links TRBV29-1 to TRBJ1-5; the D gene is possibly TRBD1 (6 bases). Trimming shortened V by 8 bases and J by 3 bases, and 11 bases separated the two germline ends. The germline CDR1 and CDR2 sequences are SQVTM and ANQGSEA. The length of the CDR3 is 12 residues. The DNA for the CDR3 is TGCAGCTTAGGGGGTGACAATCAGCCCCAGCATTTT. Protein product: CSLGGDNQPQHF.

The chain recombines TRBV10-3 with TRBJ2-2; tentative D call: TRBD2 (6 bases). Germline assignment: CDR1 ENHRY and CDR2 SYGVKD. The germline V and J ends were trimmed by 10 bases and 3 bases, with 21 bases remaining between them. CDR3 size: 16 residues. The CDR3 spells CASSPRRGADTGELFF. The CDR3 nucleotides are TGTGCCAGCAGCCCTCGGCGCGGGGCCGACACCGGGGAGCTGTTTTTT.

The chain links TRBV19 to TRBJ1-5; D gene ambiguous. The CDR3 has 15 amino acids. With 7 bases removed from V and 3 bases from J, the gap between germline ends came to 16 bases. Germline V gene data show CDR1 as LNHDA and CDR2 as SQIVND (reference sequence). CDR3 protein: CASNTRGGNNQPQHF. The CDR3 DNA is TGTGCCAGTAATACTCGTGGCGGTAACAATCAGCCCCAGCATTTT.

Points on this clonotype: Here the CDR3 omits its conserved ending phenylalanine or tryptophan, so a read error is the likely source. The chain uses TRBV5-5 and TRBJ2-3, with D unresolved. Germline loops: CDR1 SGHKS, CDR2 YYEKEE (reference sequence). The length of the CDR3 is 13 residues. Trimming shortened V by 4 bases and J by 3 bases, and 9 bases separated the two germline ends. CDR3 region: CASSNHGTDTQYC. As DNA, the CDR3 is TGTGCCAGCAGCAATCATGGAACAGATACGCAGTATTGT.

Concerning this clonotype: One junction end disagrees with the germline gene, perhaps due to a read error. This chain joins TRBV24-1 and TRBJ1-5; TRBD1 matches at 9 bases. The CDR3 sequence is 15 residues long. Germline assignment: CDR1 KGHDR and CDR2 SFDVKD. The CDR3 nucleotides read TGTGCCAGCAGTCGACGGGGACAGGGAGTAAAGCCCCAGCATTTT. This codes for CASSRRGQGVKPQHF.

This clonotype was seen a single time. The V gene is TRBV24-1, the J gene TRBJ2-5, with 9 bases that match TRBD2. This CDR3 region has 14 residues. V lost 2 bases to trimming and J lost 4 bases; unmatched junction nucleotides: 1. The germline V gene has CDR1 KGHDR and CDR2 SFDVKD. CDR3: CATSDSAGGETQYF. The DNA of the CDR3 is TGTGCCACCAGTGATTCAGCGGGGGGAGAGACCCAGTACTTC.

This clonotype was counted only a few times. The genes are TRBV6-4 and TRBJ1-2; D is perhaps TRBD1 (5 bases). V was cut by 3 bases and J by 8 bases, with 19 bases left in between. Per the germline V gene, CDR1 is MRHNA and CDR2 is SNTAGT. The CDR3 loop spans 15 amino acids. The CDR3 spells CASSENADSAWGYTF. CDR3 sequence (DNA): TGTGCCAGCAGTGAGAACGCCGACAGTGCTTGGGGCTACACCTTC.

This clonotype was recorded only once. The germline gene is not matched at one end of the junction; a read error may be the cause. The chain combines TRBV7-3 with TRBJ2-6, with D unclear. Germline-derived CDR1 and CDR2 are SGHTA and FQGTGA. This CDR3 is built from 13 residues. In nucleotides, the CDR3 is TGTGCCCGCAGCTTCTCTGGGGCCAACGTCCTGACTTTC. Protein product: CARSFSGANVLTF.

This clonotype was seen more than once but under ten times. The J gene is TRBJ1-2, the V gene TRBV25-1; 8 bases fit TRBD1. Germline assignment: CDR1 MGHDK and CDR2 SYGVNS. The CDR3 totals 12 residues. The CDR3 coding sequence is TGTGCTAGAAATGGGACAGGAGTTGGCTACACCTTC. It yields the protein CARNGTGVGYTF.